This section outlines one T cell receptor (beta chain) sequence together with its context. From germline, CDR1 is MNHEY and CDR2 SMNVEV (reference sequence). This CDR3 has 13 amino acids. Trimming cost V 8 bases and J 2 bases, with 13 bases left between them. This entry comes from a study of control samples from healthy donors and cancer patients. Generated by immunoSEQ multiplex PCR, the TCRdb table keeps only in-frame clones and is missing some. The table shows over 150,000 clones, with around 96% occurring only once. This clonotype was sampled from a woman aged 30 to 39 in good health. The sample taken for sequencing was blood. The genes are TRBV27 and TRBJ2-7; D may be TRBD1 or TRBD2 (5 bases each). CDR3 bases: TGTGCCAGCGGCAGGGTCGGGACCTACGAGCAGTACTTC. Translated: CASGRVGTYEQYF.